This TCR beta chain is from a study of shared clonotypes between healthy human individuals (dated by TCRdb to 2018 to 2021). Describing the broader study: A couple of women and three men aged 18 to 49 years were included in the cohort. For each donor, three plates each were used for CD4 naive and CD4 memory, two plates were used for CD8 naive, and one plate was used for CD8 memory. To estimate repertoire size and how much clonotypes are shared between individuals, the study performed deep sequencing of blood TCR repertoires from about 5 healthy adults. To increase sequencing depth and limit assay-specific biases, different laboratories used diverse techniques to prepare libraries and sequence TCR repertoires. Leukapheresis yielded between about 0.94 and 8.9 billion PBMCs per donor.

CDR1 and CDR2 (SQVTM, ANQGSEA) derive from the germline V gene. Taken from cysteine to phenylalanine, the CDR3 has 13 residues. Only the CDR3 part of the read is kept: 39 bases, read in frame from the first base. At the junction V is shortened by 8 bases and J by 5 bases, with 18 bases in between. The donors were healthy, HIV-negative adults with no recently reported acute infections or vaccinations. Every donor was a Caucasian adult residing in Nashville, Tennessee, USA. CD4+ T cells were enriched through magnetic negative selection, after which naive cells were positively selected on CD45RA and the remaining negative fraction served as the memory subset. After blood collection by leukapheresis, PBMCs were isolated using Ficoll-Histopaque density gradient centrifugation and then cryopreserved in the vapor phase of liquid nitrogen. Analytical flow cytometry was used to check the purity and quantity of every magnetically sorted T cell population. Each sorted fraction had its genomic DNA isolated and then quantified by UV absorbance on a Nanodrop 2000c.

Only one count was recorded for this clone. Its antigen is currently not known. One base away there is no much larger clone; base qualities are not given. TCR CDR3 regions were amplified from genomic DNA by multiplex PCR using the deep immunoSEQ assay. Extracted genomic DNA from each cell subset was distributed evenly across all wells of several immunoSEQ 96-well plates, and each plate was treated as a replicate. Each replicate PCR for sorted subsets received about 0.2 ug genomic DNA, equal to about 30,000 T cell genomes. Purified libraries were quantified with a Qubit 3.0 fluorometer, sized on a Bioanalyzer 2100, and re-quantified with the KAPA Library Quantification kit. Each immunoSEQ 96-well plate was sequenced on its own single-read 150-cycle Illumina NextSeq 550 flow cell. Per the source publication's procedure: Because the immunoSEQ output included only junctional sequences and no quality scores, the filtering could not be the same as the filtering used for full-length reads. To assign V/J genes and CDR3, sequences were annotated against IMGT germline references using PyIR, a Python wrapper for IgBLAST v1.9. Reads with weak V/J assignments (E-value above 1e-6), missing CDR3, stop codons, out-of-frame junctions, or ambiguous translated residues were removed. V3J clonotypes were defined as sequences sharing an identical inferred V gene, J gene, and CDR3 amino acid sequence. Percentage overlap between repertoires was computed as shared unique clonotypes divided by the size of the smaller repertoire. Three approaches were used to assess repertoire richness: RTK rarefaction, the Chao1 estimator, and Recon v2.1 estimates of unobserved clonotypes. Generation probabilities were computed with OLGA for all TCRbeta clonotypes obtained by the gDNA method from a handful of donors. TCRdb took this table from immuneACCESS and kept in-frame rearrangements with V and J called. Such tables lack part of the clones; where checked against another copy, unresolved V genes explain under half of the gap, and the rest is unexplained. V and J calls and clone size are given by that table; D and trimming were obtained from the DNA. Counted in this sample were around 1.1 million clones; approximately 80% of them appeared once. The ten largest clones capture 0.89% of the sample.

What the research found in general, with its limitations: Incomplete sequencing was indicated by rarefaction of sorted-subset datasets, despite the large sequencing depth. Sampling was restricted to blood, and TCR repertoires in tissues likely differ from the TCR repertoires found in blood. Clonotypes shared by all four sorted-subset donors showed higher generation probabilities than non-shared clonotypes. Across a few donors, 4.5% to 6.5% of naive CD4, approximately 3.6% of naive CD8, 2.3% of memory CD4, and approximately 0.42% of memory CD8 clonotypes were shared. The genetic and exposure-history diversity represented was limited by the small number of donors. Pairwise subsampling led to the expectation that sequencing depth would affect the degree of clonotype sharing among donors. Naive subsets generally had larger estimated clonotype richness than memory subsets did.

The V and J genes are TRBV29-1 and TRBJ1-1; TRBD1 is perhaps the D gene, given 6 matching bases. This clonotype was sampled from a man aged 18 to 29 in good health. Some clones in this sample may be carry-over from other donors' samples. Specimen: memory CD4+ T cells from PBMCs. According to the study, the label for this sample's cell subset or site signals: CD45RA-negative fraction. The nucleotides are TGCAGCCCCTTCAGGGGAGGAGGAACTGAAGCTTTCTTT. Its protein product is CSPFRGGGTEAFF.